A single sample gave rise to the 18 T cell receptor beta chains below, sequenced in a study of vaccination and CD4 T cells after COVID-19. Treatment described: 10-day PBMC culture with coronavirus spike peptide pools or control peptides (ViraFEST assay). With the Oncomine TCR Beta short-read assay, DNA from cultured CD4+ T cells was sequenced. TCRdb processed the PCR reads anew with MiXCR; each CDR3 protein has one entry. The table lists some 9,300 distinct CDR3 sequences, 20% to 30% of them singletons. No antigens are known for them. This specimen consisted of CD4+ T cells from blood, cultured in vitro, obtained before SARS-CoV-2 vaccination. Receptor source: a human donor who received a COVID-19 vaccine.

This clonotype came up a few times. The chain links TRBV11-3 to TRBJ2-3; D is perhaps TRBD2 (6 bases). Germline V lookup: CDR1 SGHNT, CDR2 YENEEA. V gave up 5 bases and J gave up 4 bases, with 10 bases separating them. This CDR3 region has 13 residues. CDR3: CASSGDFADTQYF. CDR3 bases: TGTGCCAGCAGCGGGGACTTCGCAGATACGCAGTATTTT.

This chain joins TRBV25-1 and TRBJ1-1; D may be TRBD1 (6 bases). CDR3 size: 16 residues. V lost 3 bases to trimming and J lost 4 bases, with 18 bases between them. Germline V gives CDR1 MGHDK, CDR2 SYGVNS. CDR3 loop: CASSDVQGRGGTEAFF. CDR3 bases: TGTGCCAGCAGTGATGTTCAGGGGAGAGGTGGCACTGAAGCTTTCTTT.

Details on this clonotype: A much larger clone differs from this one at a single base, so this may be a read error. CDR3 loop: CASTYNDGVEKLFF. The CDR3 nucleotides read TGTGCCAGCACTTATAACGACGGGGTTGAAAAACTGTTTTTT. This rearrangement joins TRBV6-5 to TRBJ1-4; D gene ambiguous. CDR3 size: 14 residues. V was shortened by 7 bases and J by 7 bases, with 16 bases between the two germline ends. Germline assignment: CDR1 MNHEY and CDR2 SVGAGI.

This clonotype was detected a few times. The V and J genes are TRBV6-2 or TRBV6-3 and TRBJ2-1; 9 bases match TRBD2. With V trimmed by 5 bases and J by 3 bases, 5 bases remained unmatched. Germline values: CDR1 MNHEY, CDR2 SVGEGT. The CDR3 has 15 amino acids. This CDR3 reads CASSRSGGNYNEQFF. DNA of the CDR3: TGTGCCAGCAGTAGGAGCGGGGGGAACTACAATGAGCAGTTCTTC.

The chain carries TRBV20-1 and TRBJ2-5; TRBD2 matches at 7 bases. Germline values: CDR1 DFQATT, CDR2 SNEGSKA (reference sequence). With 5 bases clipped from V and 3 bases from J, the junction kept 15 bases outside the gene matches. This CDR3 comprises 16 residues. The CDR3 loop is CSAFGPGLSSKETQYF. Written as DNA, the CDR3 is TGCAGTGCTTTTGGGCCGGGACTATCGAGTAAAGAGACCCAGTACTTC.

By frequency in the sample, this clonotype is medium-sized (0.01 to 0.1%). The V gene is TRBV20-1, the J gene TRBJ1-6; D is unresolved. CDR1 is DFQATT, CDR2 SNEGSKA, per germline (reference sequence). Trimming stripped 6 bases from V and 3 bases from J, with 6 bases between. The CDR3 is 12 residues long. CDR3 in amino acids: CSALGYNSPLHF. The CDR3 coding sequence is TGCAGTGCCCTAGGCTATAATTCACCCCTCCACTTT.

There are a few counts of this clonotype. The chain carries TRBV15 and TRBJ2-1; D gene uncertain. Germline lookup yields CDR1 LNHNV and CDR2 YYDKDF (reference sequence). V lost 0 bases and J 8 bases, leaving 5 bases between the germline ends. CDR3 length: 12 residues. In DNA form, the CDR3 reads TGTGCCACCAGCAGAGATTTCCATGAGCAGTTCTTC. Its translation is CATSRDFHEQFF.

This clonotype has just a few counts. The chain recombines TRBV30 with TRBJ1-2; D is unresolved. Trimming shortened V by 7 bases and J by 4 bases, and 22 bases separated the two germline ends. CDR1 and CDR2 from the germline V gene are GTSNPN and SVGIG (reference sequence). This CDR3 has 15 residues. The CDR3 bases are TGTGCCTCAGAGCAACGAGCCGGTTTGGGCTATGGCTACACCTTC. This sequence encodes CASEQRAGLGYGYTF.

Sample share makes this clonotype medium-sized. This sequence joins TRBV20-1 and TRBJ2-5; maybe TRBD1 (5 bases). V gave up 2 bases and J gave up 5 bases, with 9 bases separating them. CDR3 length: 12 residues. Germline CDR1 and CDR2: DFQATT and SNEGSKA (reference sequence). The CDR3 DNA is TGCAGTGCTAGATTAAACAGGGAGACCCAGTACTTC. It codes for CSARLNRETQYF.

CDR3 nucleotides: TGTGCCAGCAGTTTGGACGACGAAAAACTGTTTTTT. Translation gives CASSLDDEKLFF. V and J are TRBV11-2 and TRBJ1-4; no reliable D call. CDR1 SGHAT and CDR2 FQNNGV come from the germline V gene. The CDR3 spans 12 residues. V was cut by 6 bases and J by 8 bases, with 10 bases left in between.

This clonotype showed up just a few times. The CDR3 DNA reads TGTGCCAGCAGTTTAGGGCGGCAAGAGACCCAGTACTTC. Its protein product is CASSLGRQETQYF. The chain recombines TRBV12-3 or TRBV12-4 with TRBJ2-5; D remains unclear. The CDR3 has 13 amino acids. V was shortened by 1 base and J by 2 bases, with 5 bases between the two germline ends.

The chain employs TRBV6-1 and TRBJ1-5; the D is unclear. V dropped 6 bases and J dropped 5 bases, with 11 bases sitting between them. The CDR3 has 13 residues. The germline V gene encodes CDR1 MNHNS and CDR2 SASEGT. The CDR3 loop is CASSLTRDQPQHF. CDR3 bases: TGTGCCAGCAGCCTAACACGAGATCAGCCCCAGCATTTT.

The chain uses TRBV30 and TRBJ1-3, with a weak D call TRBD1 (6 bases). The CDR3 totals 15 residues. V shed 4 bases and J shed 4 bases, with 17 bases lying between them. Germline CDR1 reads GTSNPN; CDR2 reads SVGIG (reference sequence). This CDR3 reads CAWTLQGGYGNTIYF. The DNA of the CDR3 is TGTGCCTGGACCCTCCAAGGGGGGTACGGAAACACCATATATTTT.

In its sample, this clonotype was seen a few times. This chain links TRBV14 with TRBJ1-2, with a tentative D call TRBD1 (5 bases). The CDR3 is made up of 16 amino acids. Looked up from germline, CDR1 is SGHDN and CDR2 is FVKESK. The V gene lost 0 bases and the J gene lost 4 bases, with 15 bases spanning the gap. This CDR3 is CASSQDRAGRTYGYTF. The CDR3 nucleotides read TGTGCCAGCAGCCAAGATCGGGCAGGGAGAACCTATGGCTACACCTTC.

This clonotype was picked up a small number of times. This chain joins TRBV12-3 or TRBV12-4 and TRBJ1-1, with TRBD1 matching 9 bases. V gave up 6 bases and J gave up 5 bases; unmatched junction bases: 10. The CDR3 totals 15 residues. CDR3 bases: TGTGCCAGCAGGCCCTACAGGGGGCAGGGGACTGAAGCTTTCTTT. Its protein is CASRPYRGQGTEAFF.

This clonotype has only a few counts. The CDR3 here is CASSRKQGVRGKLFF. As DNA, the CDR3 is TGTGCCAGCAGTCGTAAACAGGGGGTCCGGGGAAAACTGTTTTTT. This rearrangement joins TRBV6-1 to TRBJ1-4; TRBD1 matches at 8 bases. CDR3 length: 15 residues. V lost 5 bases, J lost 10 bases, and 12 bases stayed unmatched. Germline assignment: CDR1 MNHNS and CDR2 SASEGT.

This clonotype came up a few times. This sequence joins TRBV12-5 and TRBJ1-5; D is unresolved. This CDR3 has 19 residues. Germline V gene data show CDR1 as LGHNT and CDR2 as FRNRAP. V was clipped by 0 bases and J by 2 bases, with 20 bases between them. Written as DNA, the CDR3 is TGTGCTAGTGGTTTGGTGCGAGACGGGGAAATCGGGGGCAATCAGCCCCAGCATTTT. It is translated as CASGLVRDGEIGGNQPQHF.

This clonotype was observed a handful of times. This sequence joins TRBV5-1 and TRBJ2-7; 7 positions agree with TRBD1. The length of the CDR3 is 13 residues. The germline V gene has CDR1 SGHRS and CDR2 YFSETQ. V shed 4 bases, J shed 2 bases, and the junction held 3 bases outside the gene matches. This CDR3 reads CASSETGTYEQYF. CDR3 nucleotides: TGCGCCAGCAGCGAGACAGGGACCTACGAGCAGTACTTC.